The 18 T cell receptor beta chains listed next were all sequenced from one sample in a study of blood T cell repertoires in COVID-19. The repertoire was sequenced with immunoSEQ multiplex PCR; TCRdb's copy has only in-frame clones and lacks some. The table records 430,000 or so clones, 85% to 90% of them present only once. The sequenced material came from peripheral blood. The receptor set was obtained from a man between 18 and 35 years old with COVID-19, enrolled during active disease.

V usage is TRBV14 and J usage is TRBJ2-6; D remains ambiguous. The ends were cut back, 4 bases at V and 0 bases at J, with 13 bases in the middle. The germline gives CDR1 SGHDN, CDR2 FVKESK. This CDR3 contains 17 residues. CDR3 sequence: CASSRNREISGANVLTF. The CDR3, as DNA: TGTGCCAGCAGCCGTAACAGAGAAATCTCTGGGGCCAACGTCCTGACTTTC. Complete variable domain (other parts from reference TRBV14 and TRBJ2-6): EAGVTQFPSHSVIEKGQTVTLRCDPISGHDNLYWYRRVMGKEIKFLLHFVKESKQDESGMPNNRFLAERTGGTYSTLKVQPAELEDSGVYFCASSRNREISGANVLTFGAGSRLTVL.

This chain uses TRBV9 with TRBJ1-6; 7 positions agree with TRBD1. CDR3 length equals 14 residues. Germline V lookup: CDR1 SGDLS, CDR2 YYNGEE. Trimming took 0 bases from V and 9 from J; bases not matched to a gene: 3. CDR3 bases: TGTGCCAGCAGCGTAGGGGACAGTGGTTCACCCCTCCACTTT. This sequence encodes CASSVGDSGSPLHF.

CDR3 bases: TGCAGCGTTCCCTGGGACAGGGGACATAATGAGCAGTTCTTC. Protein: CSVPWDRGHNEQFF. The chain joins TRBV29-1 to TRBJ2-1, with 10 positions matching TRBD1. The CDR3 totals 14 residues. V trimming: 5 bases; J trimming: 7 bases; junction bases outside the gene matches: 8. CDR1 is SQVTM, CDR2 ANQGSEA, per germline.

This clone was picked up a small number of times. The J gene is TRBJ1-5, the V gene TRBV7-9; TRBD1 is a possible D gene (5 bases). The germline CDR1 and CDR2 sequences are SEHNR and FQNEAQ (reference sequence). The CDR3 spans 13 residues. Trimming cost V 2 bases and J 4 bases, with 6 bases left between them. The CDR3 sequence is CASSLSGNQPQHF. DNA of the CDR3: TGTGCCAGCAGCTTATCAGGGAATCAGCCCCAGCATTTT. The whole variable domain, remainder taken from reference TRBV7-9 and TRBJ1-5, is DTGVSQNPRHKITKRGQNVTFRCDPISEHNRLYWYRQTLGQGPEFLTYFQNEAQLEKSRLLSDRFSAERPKGSFSTLEIQRTEQGDSAMYLCASSLSGNQPQHFGDGTRLSIL.

This clone is classed as medium-sized. The chain links TRBV3-1 (or the pseudogene TRBV3-2) to TRBJ2-2; possibly TRBD1 for D (5 bases). From germline, CDR1 is LGHDT and CDR2 YNNKEL (reference sequence). With 5 bases removed from V and 7 bases from J, the gap between germline ends came to 17 bases. The CDR3 spans 15 residues. The CDR3 protein is CASSGRVGAGGELFF. As DNA, the CDR3 is TGTGCCAGCAGCGGACGCGTAGGGGCCGGCGGGGAGCTGTTTTTT.

The chain couples TRBV29-1 to TRBJ2-7, with TRBD1 matching 7 bases. The germline V gene has CDR1 SQVTM and CDR2 ANQGSEA. This CDR3 is built from 12 residues. J lost 0 bases, V lost 8 bases, and 4 bases had no gene match. CDR3 DNA: TGCAGCTACGGGACAGACTCCTACGAGCAGTACTTC. This sequence encodes CSYGTDSYEQYF.

The chain joins TRBV5-1 to TRBJ2-7; the match to TRBD2 covers 13 bases. The V and J ends lost 4 bases and 7 bases, in that order; junction bases with no gene match: 11. The CDR3 covers 16 residues. In germline, CDR1 is SGHRS, CDR2 YFSETQ. The CDR3 spells CASSDVPGLAGWEQYF. CDR3 DNA sequence: TGCGCCAGCAGCGACGTCCCGGGACTAGCGGGATGGGAGCAGTACTTC.

This clone has just a few counts. The V and J genes are TRBV12-3 or TRBV12-4 and TRBJ2-5; TRBD1 agrees at 9 bases. V was pared by 6 bases and J by 5 bases, with 1 base of the junction left unmatched. The CDR3 is 12 amino acids. The CDR3 region is CASRTGGETQYF. CDR3 coding DNA: TGTGCCAGCAGGACAGGGGGGGAGACCCAGTACTTC.

The chain couples TRBV30 to TRBJ1-4, with D hard to call. The CDR3 extends over 14 amino acids. Germline CDR1 GTSNPN, CDR2 SVGIG (reference sequence). Trimming removed 0 bases from V and 5 bases from J, with 10 bases in between. The chain's CDR3 is CAWSVKLRNEKLFF. The CDR3 DNA follows: TGTGCCTGGAGTGTAAAACTCAGGAATGAAAAACTGTTTTTT.

The rearrangement joins TRBV28 to TRBJ2-3; 7 bases line up with TRBD2. The CDR3 runs 16 residues. Germline CDR1 MDHEN, CDR2 SYDVKM. V shed 5 bases and J 2 bases; nucleotides not matched to a gene: 10. This CDR3 reads CASSEAAGVSTDTQYF. Here the CDR3 DNA reads TGTGCCAGCAGTGAAGCGGCGGGAGTGTCCACAGATACGCAGTATTTT.

This chain links TRBV5-1 with TRBJ1-1, with TRBD1 matching 7 bases. V was pared by 3 bases and J by 7 bases, with 6 bases of the junction left unmatched. The CDR3 has 13 amino acids. In germline, CDR1 is SGHRS, CDR2 YFSETQ. In DNA, the CDR3 is TGCGCCAGCAGCTCAGGGGGGCCCGATGAAGCTTTCTTT. It codes for CASSSGGPDEAFF.

J is TRBJ2-6 and V is TRBV28, with D possibly being TRBD2 (6 bases). V shed 5 bases and J shed 1 base, with 12 bases lying between them. Germline loops: CDR1 MDHEN, CDR2 SYDVKM. There are 16 residues in the CDR3. The CDR3 region has the DNA TGTGCCAGCAGTGGAGGGCCTCTTTCTGGGGCCAACGTCCTGACTTTC. Protein sequence: CASSGGPLSGANVLTF.

This chain links TRBV4-1 with TRBJ2-7; possibly TRBD1 for D (6 bases). The germline gives CDR1 MGHRA, CDR2 YSYEKL. The germline V and J ends were trimmed by 0 bases and 0 bases, with 9 bases remaining between them. This CDR3 region has 15 residues. The CDR3 sequence is CASSQEGRGSYEQYF. CDR3 DNA: TGCGCCAGCAGCCAAGAAGGCAGGGGCTCCTACGAGCAGTACTTC.

V and J are TRBV6-5 and TRBJ2-5; 7 bases line up with TRBD2. Germline V gives CDR1 MNHEY, CDR2 SVGAGI. Trimming took 4 bases from V and 5 from J; bases not matched to a gene: 7. The length of the CDR3 is 14 residues. The CDR3 is CASSSLLATETQYF. CDR3 nucleotides: TGTGCCAGCAGTTCTCTACTAGCGACGGAGACCCAGTACTTC.

Comment on this clone: Germline is not matched at one junction end, which may reflect a read error. The gene calls are TRBV7-7 and TRBJ2-3; no clear D gene. This CDR3 region has 13 residues. Germline CDR1 is SSHAT and CDR2 is FNYEAQ (reference sequence). The CDR3 nucleotides read TGTGCTAGCAGCTATGCTCCCGCGGATACGCAGTATTTT. It yields the protein CASSYAPADTQYF.

The chain joins TRBV6-1 to TRBJ1-2, with D possibly being TRBD1 (5 bases). Germline lookup yields CDR1 MNHNS and CDR2 SASEGT. V was clipped by 2 bases and J by 1 base, with 11 bases between them. The CDR3 length is 15 residues. The CDR3 is CASSETSTVNYGYTF. The CDR3 nucleotides read TGTGCCAGCAGTGAAACTTCGACAGTTAACTATGGCTACACCTTC.

This chain uses TRBV2 with TRBJ2-7; 9 positions agree with TRBD1. CDR1 and CDR2 from the germline V gene are SNHLY and FYNNEI. V lost 9 bases, J lost 0 bases, and 6 bases stayed unmatched. This CDR3 contains 14 residues. The CDR3 DNA reads TGTGCCAGTAGACAGGGGGTAACCTCCTACGAGCAGTACTTC. This translates into CASRQGVTSYEQYF.

The V gene is TRBV5-1, the J gene TRBJ2-7; TRBD1 matches 11 bases. This CDR3 has 15 residues. The trim removed 3 bases at V and 1 base at J, leaving 3 bases unmatched. Germline CDR1 is SGHRS and CDR2 is YFSETQ. CDR3 protein: CASSYGTGGSYEQYF. CDR3 nucleotides: TGCGCCAGCAGCTACGGGACAGGGGGTTCCTACGAGCAGTACTTC.